A single T cell receptor beta chain is shown here with its context. This clone was recorded a few times. It has no known antigen specificity. It has no much larger one-base neighbor in the sample; base qualities were not kept. This sample is part of a study of OX40 agonist ivuxolimab in advanced cancers. With regard to the full study: Ivuxolimab, which targeted the costimulatory receptor OX40 (CD134), was an agonistic, fully human IgG2 monoclonal antibody. Intravenous ivuxolimab was administered to patients every 2 weeks at six dose levels: 0.01, 0.1, 0.3, 1.5, 3 and 10 mg/kg. Among the approximately 50 dose-escalation patients, around 19 had hepatocellular carcinoma, approximately 15 melanoma, 9 renal cell carcinoma and 9 head and neck cancer. In the dose-escalation cohort, more than 75% of patients were male, and the mean age was approximately 60 years, with a range of about 20 to 90. Prior anti-PD-1, anti-PD-L1 or anti-CTLA-4 therapy was permitted, and about 40% of dose-escalation patients had received checkpoint inhibitors. Partial responses were achieved by three dose-escalation patients, of whom one had hepatocellular carcinoma and two had cutaneous melanoma. The purpose of peripheral TCRbeta sequencing was to test whether ivuxolimab changed TCR sequence diversity and led to clonal T-cell expansion. The paper describes the monotherapy dose-escalation part (N of about 47 patients) of the phase I trial of ivuxolimab. Results and caveats for the whole study, not just this receptor: Low levels of normalized T-cell clonal expansion were also shown by some nonresponding patients. On average, CD8+ T cells showed more expanded clones than CD4+ T cells after ivuxolimab. At doses from 0.1 to 3.0 mg/kg, clonal expansion was seen in both CD4+ and CD8+ blood T cells between baseline and week 6. In the 0.1-3.0 mg/kg groups, partial responders were among the patients with the lowest normalized peripheral clonal expansion, particularly in CD8+ T cells. Antigen specificity was not determined for the clonally expanded peripheral T cells.

V drops 1 base and J drops 0 bases, leaving 7 bases in between. Including cysteine and phenylalanine, the CDR3 has 15 amino acids. The sequence is cut down to CDR3 DNA, 45 bases in frame from base 1. Based on the germline V gene, the CDR1 and CDR2 sequences are LGHNA and YNFKEQ. To sequence the TCRbeta CDR3 region, genomic DNA was isolated from the sorted cells. The immunoSEQ Assay was used to sequence the TCRbeta CDR3 regions. In its TCRdb copy, this immuneACCESS table keeps in-frame sequences only and misses some clones. Where compared with another copy, unresolved V genes explain less than half of these, and the others have no known cause. Recorded for this sample are over 70,000 clones; 86% of them occurred a single time. Approximately 7% of the sample is held by the ten biggest clonotypes. Patients with autoimmune disease history or receiving systemic immunosuppression were excluded from the trial. Peripheral blood for TCR sequencing was collected from all dose cohorts at baseline, on cycle 4 day 1, and on cycle 7 day 1. The samples were drawn from a first-in-human, open-label, multicenter phase I dose-escalation trial of ivuxolimab. Adults with locally advanced or metastatic melanoma, renal cell carcinoma, hepatocellular carcinoma or head and neck squamous cell carcinoma were enrolled in the trial. Before TCR sequencing, CD4+ T cells and CD8+ T cells were sorted from peripheral blood as separate populations.

The chain was built from TRBV4-2 and TRBJ2-1; the D gene is possibly TRBD1 or TRBD2, with 5 bases matching each. The origin of this receptor is an adult with an advanced solid tumor such as melanoma, head and neck, liver or kidney cancer. The material was CD4+ or CD8+ T cells sorted from blood, obtained in a trial of the OX40 agonist ivuxolimab. The CDR3 protein sequence reads: CASSQGGDSYNEQFF. Read as DNA, the sequence is TGTGCCAGCAGCCAAGGAGGGGACTCCTACAATGAGCAGTTCTTC.